The clone carrying this T cell receptor beta chain was counted at least ten times. Its matching antigen is unknown. The sample's time point: newly diagnosed GD, antithyroid drugs for less than 3 months. Extracted PBMC RNA gave rise to the TCR library. This record belongs to a study of regulatory T cells in long-lasting Graves disease. Study at large: Antithyroid drugs had been given to newly diagnosed Graves' patients for under 3 months.

The CDR3 has 13 amino acids. Trimming pared 8 bases from V and 8 bases from J, leaving 18 bases between. To make TCR beta libraries, researchers used iRepertoire HTBI primers and Arm-PCR of CDR3 regions. MiXCR, run by TCRdb on the multiplex PCR reads, gives a single entry per CDR3 protein. The sample contains 400,000 to 550,000 distinct CDR3 sequences, under 15% of which appear only once. General observations from the study: Thyroid tissue was not studied; only peripheral blood was. Whereas more than 950 public clonotypes were shared by new patients, persistent patients shared more, at a few thousand.

This sample was shared with a second study, whose subject was T cells in Graves' hyperthyroidism and ophthalmopathy. As reported in that work: First-round RT-PCR of the TCR CDR3 relied on the HTBI primer set.

The clonotype comes from a woman in her twenties or thirties with Graves disease. Source: peripheral blood mononuclear cells (PBMCs), taken at new diagnosis, from a patient treated with antithyroid drugs. This chain connects TRBV12-3 or TRBV12-4 to TRBJ1-2; D ambiguous. The chain's CDR3 is CASERTGLDGYTF. The DNA for the CDR3 is TGTGCCAGCGAGAGGACGGGTTTGGACGGCTACACCTTC.